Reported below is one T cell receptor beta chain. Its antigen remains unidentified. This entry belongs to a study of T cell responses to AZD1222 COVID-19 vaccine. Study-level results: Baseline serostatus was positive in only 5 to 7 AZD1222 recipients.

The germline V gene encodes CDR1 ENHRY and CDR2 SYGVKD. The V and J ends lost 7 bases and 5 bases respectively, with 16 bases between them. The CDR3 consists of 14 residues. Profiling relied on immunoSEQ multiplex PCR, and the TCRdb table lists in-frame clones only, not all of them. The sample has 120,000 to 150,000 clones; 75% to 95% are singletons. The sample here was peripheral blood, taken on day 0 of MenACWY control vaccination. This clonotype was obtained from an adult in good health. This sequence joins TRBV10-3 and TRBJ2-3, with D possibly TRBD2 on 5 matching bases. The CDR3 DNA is TGTGCCATCAAAGAGGACGTGGGGAGAGATACGCAGTATTTT. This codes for CAIKEDVGRDTQYF.